This TCR beta chain was identified during a study of T cells expressing NK-cell markers. Study information: Seven sequenced donors out of eight were HCMV-seropositive, one seronegative.

TCRdb reprocessed the 5' RACE reads, keeping one entry per CDR3 protein, no DNA. Listed are some 280,000 distinct CDR3 sequences; around 0.4% falls within the top ten. This CDR3 contains 16 residues. Per germline, CDR1 ENHRY and CDR2 SYGVKD. Overall study results and limits: Whether expanded NKG2C+ T cell clones were HCMV specific stayed uncertain. In several donors, dominant clonotypes made up about 25-60.1% of CD3+CD56-NKG2C+ cells. In a group of 5 to 7 donors, dominant NKG2C+ clonotypes represented 1.0-7.0% of CD8+ T cells.

Concerning this clonotype itself: Antigen specificity is unknown.

The chain has TRBV10-3 and TRBJ2-5; the TCRdb call, TRBD2, lacks DNA for checking. This clonotype was sampled from a man aged 18 to 30 in good health. Sequencing was carried out using blood T cells: a sorted CD56 or NKG2C T cell subset, CD4+ or CD8+ T cells, or bulk PBMC T cells (not recorded which). CDR3: CAISARLAGVLETQYF.